Sequencing of this TCR beta chain was carried out in a study of CD8 T cells in ankylosing spondylitis. The CDR3 spans 15 residues. The V and J ends lost 1 base and 2 bases respectively, with 12 bases between them. Germline-derived CDR1 and CDR2 are LGHDT and YNNKEL (reference sequence). From the 5' RACE reads, TCRdb called clonotypes with MiXCR, one entry per CDR3 protein. The top ten hold nearly 7% of the sample, which has 240,000 or so distinct CDR3 sequences, around 7.8% seen once. The clonotype comes from a male donor with ankylosing spondylitis or in good health (not recorded which). Sequenced input: blood, either unsorted or a sorted T cell fraction (not recorded which). The chain has TRBV3-1 and TRBJ2-7, with a weak D call TRBD2 (5 bases). CDR3: CASSQGSGAAYEQYF. CDR3 in DNA: TGTGCCAGCAGCCAAGGGAGCGGAGCCGCCTACGAGCAGTACTTC.